Sequencing of this T cell receptor (beta chain) was carried out in a study of cytomegalovirus exposure and HLA in healthy donors. Study-wide points: Of the V segments, some could not be distinguished, including TRBV6-2 and TRBV6-3, and were excluded.

Notes on this clone: What it binds is unknown.

Amplification used 60 Vbeta primers and 13 Jbeta primers. The assay was immunoSEQ multiplex PCR, and TCRdb's table has in-frame clones only and misses some. Of fewer than 200,000 clones listed, roughly 87% are singletons. The germline gives CDR1 SGHRS, CDR2 YFSETQ. The CDR3 extends over 14 amino acids. With 2 bases removed from V and 5 bases from J, the gap between germline ends came to 14 bases. The chain links TRBV5-1 to TRBJ2-7; TRBD1 is a possible D gene (6 bases). The sample taken for sequencing was PBMCs. The TCR was taken from a girl in the first two years of life in good health and CMV-seronegative. DNA of the CDR3: TGCGCCAGCAGCTTCGGGCAGGGGATAGACGAGCAGTACTTC. Amino acid sequence: CASSFGQGIDEQYF.